What follows are 19 T cell receptor beta chains derived from one specimen sequenced in a study of T cell responses to AZD1222 COVID-19 vaccine. Libraries were prepared by immunoSEQ multiplex PCR; TCRdb keeps only in-frame clonotypes and omits some of them. The sample lists about 59,000 clones; roughly nine tenths were seen once. The starting material was peripheral blood, obtained 28 days after the second AZD1222 dose. The receptor source for this set is an adult who received the AZD1222 COVID-19 vaccine.

The chain has TRBV7-2 and TRBJ2-3; TRBD2 is a possible D gene (5 bases). The length of the CDR3 is 16 residues. Germline CDR1 reads SGHTA; CDR2 reads FQGNSA. V was clipped by 3 bases and J by 4 bases, with 17 bases between them. CDR3 DNA sequence: TGTGCCAGCAGCTTCCTAGGACTGATTACCCCAGATACGCAGTATTTT. Amino acid sequence: CASSFLGLITPDTQYF.

The V call is TRBV19, the J call TRBJ2-2; 7 positions match TRBD1. J gave up 6 bases and V 5 bases, and 9 bases lay outside the gene matches. Germline V gene data show CDR1 as LNHDA and CDR2 as SQIVND (reference sequence). CDR3 size: 15 residues. In nucleotides, the CDR3 is TGTGCCAGTAGTCCCCAAAGGGGGCCGGCCGGGGAGCTGTTTTTT. Its translation is CASSPQRGPAGELFF. Full variable domain (rest looked up from reference TRBV19 and TRBJ2-2): DGGITQSPKYLFRKEGQNVTLSCEQNLNHDAMYWYRQDPGQGLRLIYYSQIVNDFQKGDIAEGYSVSREKKESFPLTVTSAQKNPTAFYLCASSPQRGPAGELFFGEGSRLTVL.

CDR3 amino acids: CASRRGPSNEKLFF. The CDR3, as DNA: TGTGCCAGCAGGAGGGGACCGAGTAATGAAAAACTGTTTTTT. The chain joins TRBV11-2 to TRBJ1-4, with a possible D match to TRBD1 (5 bases). The CDR3 covers 14 residues. The V and J ends lost 6 bases and 4 bases respectively, with 12 bases between them. Germline assignment: CDR1 SGHAT and CDR2 FQNNGV.

The J gene is TRBJ2-4, the V gene TRBV28; 8 bases map to TRBD1. The CDR3 consists of 16 residues. The germline V gene encodes CDR1 MDHEN and CDR2 SYDVKM. V trimming: 2 bases; J trimming: 3 bases; junction bases outside the gene matches: 6. The CDR3 coding sequence is TGTGCCAGCAGTTTAGGAACAGGGGGAGGCAAAAACATTCAGTACTTC. It is translated as CASSLGTGGGKNIQYF.

J is TRBJ1-4 and V is TRBV28, with 9 bases identical to TRBD1. CDR1 and CDR2 (germline): MDHEN, SYDVKM. V was clipped by 9 bases and J by 8 bases; unmatched bases: 19. The CDR3 contains 17 residues. CDR3 protein: CASTLGTGSSSWEKLFF. As DNA, the CDR3 is TGTGCCAGTACCCTCGGGACAGGGAGTTCTTCGTGGGAAAAACTGTTTTTT.

J is TRBJ2-7 and V is TRBV27; D possibly corresponds to TRBD2 (6 bases). Germline-derived CDR1 and CDR2 are MNHEY and SMNVEV (reference sequence). The CDR3 totals 13 residues. V dropped 0 bases and J dropped 4 bases, with 7 bases sitting between them. CDR3: CASSLSGGYEQYF. As DNA, the CDR3 is TGTGCCAGCAGTTTATCCGGGGGTTACGAGCAGTACTTC.

The chain is built from TRBV10-3 and TRBJ2-2; D is unresolved. From germline, CDR1 is ENHRY and CDR2 SYGVKD. The CDR3 totals 17 residues. V lost 5 bases to trimming and J lost 5 bases, with 21 bases between them. The DNA of the CDR3 is TGTGCCATCAGTTACGCCGATAAGGATCTGCGGACCGGGGAGCTGTTTTTT. Its protein product is CAISYADKDLRTGELFF.

The chain employs TRBV2 and TRBJ1-4; D gene unclear. CDR1 is SNHLY and CDR2 is FYNNEI in the germline V gene. The CDR3 runs to 14 residues. Trimming pared 3 bases from V and 0 bases from J, leaving 5 bases between. CDR3 sequence reads: CASSDRSTNEKLFF. Written as DNA, the CDR3 is TGTGCCAGCAGTGACCGGTCAACTAATGAAAAACTGTTTTTT.

The rearrangement joins TRBV13 to TRBJ1-2; the match to TRBD1 covers 7 bases. Germline trimming cut 4 bases from V and 0 bases from J; bases unmatched to any gene: 11. The CDR3 is made up of 17 amino acids. Germline values: CDR1 PRHDT, CDR2 FYEKMQ (reference sequence). This CDR3 is CASSSPGQMSSNYGYTF. CDR3 sequence (DNA): TGTGCCAGCAGCTCTCCGGGACAGATGAGTTCTAACTATGGCTACACCTTC.

The V call is TRBV7-2, the J call TRBJ2-3; D unresolved. Germline CDR1 and CDR2: SGHTA and FQGNSA. The length of the CDR3 is 14 residues. V lost 5 bases and J 0 bases, leaving 9 bases between the germline ends. The CDR3 sequence: CASSPGHSTDTQYF. In DNA, the CDR3 is TGTGCCAGCAGCCCGGGCCACAGCACAGATACGCAGTATTTT. The complete variable domain, with remaining parts taken from reference TRBV7-2 and TRBJ2-3, reads GAGVSQSPSNKVTEKGKDVELRCDPISGHTALYWYRQSLGQGLEFLIYFQGNSAPDKSGLPSDRFSAERTGGSVSTLTIQRTQQEDSAVYLCASSPGHSTDTQYFGPGTRLTVL.

The CDR3 DNA follows: TGTGCCAGCAGTTATGACAGCTATGGCTACACCTTC. Its protein product is CASSYDSYGYTF. This chain links TRBV6-5 with TRBJ1-2, with D possibly being TRBD1 (5 bases). CDR1 and CDR2 (germline): MNHEY, SVGAGI. Deletions cut 3 bases from V and 4 bases from J, with 6 bases between. There are 12 residues in the CDR3.

The J gene is TRBJ2-7, the V gene TRBV7-6, with 7 bases identical to TRBD1. Germline V gene data show CDR1 as SGHVS and CDR2 as FNYEAQ. The ends lost 0 bases at V and 3 bases at J; junction bases unmatched: 11. The CDR3 loop spans 17 amino acids. The CDR3 sequence is CASSLATGHLPGYEQYF. The CDR3 DNA reads TGTGCCAGCAGCTTAGCGACAGGGCACCTCCCTGGCTACGAGCAGTACTTC.

This chain joins TRBV10-3 and TRBJ2-1; a possible D gene is TRBD2 (6 bases). The CDR3 is 15 amino acids. Trimming stripped 4 bases from V and 3 bases from J, with 13 bases between. Germline V gene sequence: CDR1 ENHRY, CDR2 SYGVKD. The CDR3 nucleotides are TGTGCCATCAGTGGAGAGGGGCGGGACTACAATGAGCAGTTCTTC. It translates to CAISGEGRDYNEQFF.

As DNA, the CDR3 is TGCGCCAGCAGCCAAGACCCAGAGATCTCCTACAATGAGCAGTTCTTC. This codes for CASSQDPEISYNEQFF. The chain joins TRBV4-3 to TRBJ2-1; D remains unclear. V was cut by 0 bases and J by 0 bases, with 9 bases left in between. CDR3 size: 16 residues. Germline V gene lookup returns CDR1 LGHNA and CDR2 YSLEER.

This chain uses TRBV6-5 with TRBJ1-1; D is undetermined. The V end lost 11 bases, the J end lost 5 bases, and 12 bases lay between the germline ends. The CDR3 is 11 amino acids. The germline gives CDR1 MNHEY, CDR2 SVGAGI. CDR3 sequence reads: CASQGGTEAFF. CDR3 sequence (DNA): TGTGCCTCTCAAGGCGGGACTGAAGCTTTCTTT.

The chain employs TRBV6-2 or TRBV6-3 and TRBJ1-2; D is unclear. The CDR3 has 13 amino acids. Germline V gene lookup returns CDR1 MNHEY and CDR2 SVGEGT. Trimming took 5 bases from V and 5 from J, leaving 12 bases between them. Here the CDR3 DNA reads TGTGCCAGCAGTAACCTTGCCGCATATGGCTACACCTTC. Translated, it gives CASSNLAAYGYTF.

The chain uses TRBV6-5 and TRBJ2-7; D gene unclear. The CDR3 loop spans 14 amino acids. CDR1 and CDR2 (germline): MNHEY, SVGAGI. V was clipped by 6 bases and J by 0 bases, with 12 bases between them. This CDR3 reads CASSPGPSSYEQYF. Written as DNA, the CDR3 is TGTGCCAGCAGCCCAGGCCCAAGCTCCTACGAGCAGTACTTC.

As DNA, the CDR3 is TGTGCCAGCAGTGAATCCTTGGGCAATGGAAAGTACTTC. This gives the protein CASSESLGNGKYF. The chain recombines TRBV6-1 with TRBJ2-5; no reliable D call. Between the trimmed V and J ends, which lost 2 bases and 12 bases, there was a span of 16 bases. The CDR3 is 13 amino acids. Germline V lookup: CDR1 MNHNS, CDR2 SASEGT.

The chain combines TRBV3-1 (or the pseudogene TRBV3-2) with TRBJ1-4; 7 nucleotides align to TRBD1. CDR1 is LGHDT, CDR2 YNNKEL, per germline (reference sequence). The J segment lost 0 bases and the V segment lost 3 bases, leaving 4 bases of the junction unmatched. The CDR3 length is 16 residues. This chain's CDR3 is CASSQGQTATNEKLFF. The CDR3 DNA follows: TGTGCCAGCAGCCAGGGACAGACTGCAACTAATGAAAAACTGTTTTTT.